The present T cell receptor (beta chain) was sequenced within a study of blood T cell repertoires in COVID-19. Overall study context: T cells, B-cell-depleted T cells, or PBMCs provided the cDNA or gDNA that served as material.

Germline-derived CDR1 and CDR2 are WSHSY and SAAADI. CDR3 size: 12 residues. The V gene end was trimmed by 8 bases and the J gene end by 9 bases; junction bases not matched to a gene: 6. Study processing details: Nucleated cell counts were estimated from reference gene primer amplification. Sequencing was performed with immunoSEQ multiplex PCR; in TCRdb, only in-frame clones are kept and a portion is missing. V, J and clone size reflect that table, while D and trimming were determined from the DNA. The table includes around 120,000 clones, 90% detected once. This clonotype was obtained from a man aged 45 to 65 with active COVID-19. The chain combines TRBV10-2 with TRBJ2-1; 8 nucleotides match TRBD2. The sequenced sample consisted of peripheral blood. The CDR3 region has the DNA TGCGCCAGCGCGGGGGGCGGGGGTGAGCAGTTCTTC. This gives the protein CASAGGGGEQFF.